Listed here are 8 T cell receptor beta chains from one sample, sequenced in a study of blood T cell repertoires in COVID-19. Assay used: immunoSEQ multiplex PCR; TCRdb lists only in-frame clones, some missing. The table has around 250,000 clones, 85% to 90% seen once. Material for sequencing was PBMCs or T cells enriched from blood (not recorded which). The receptors were gathered from a woman aged 25 to 45 with acute COVID-19.

The chain uses TRBV21-1 and TRBJ1-5; whether TRBD1, the table's D call, matches the DNA was not checked. TRBV21-1 is labeled a pseudogene. This CDR3 has 16 amino acids. The CDR3 DNA follows: TGTGCCAGCAGCAAGGGGCCCCTGGCAATCAATCAGCCCCAGCATTTT. Amino acid sequence: CASSKGPLAINQPQHF.

The V and J genes are TRBV3-1 (or the pseudogene TRBV3-2) and TRBJ2-1, with 7 bases aligning to TRBD2. J lost 7 bases, V lost 3 bases, and 12 bases had no gene match. Germline V gives CDR1 LGHDT, CDR2 YNNKEL (reference sequence). The CDR3 runs 16 residues. CDR3 DNA sequence: TGTGCCAGCAGCCACCCAGCGGGAAGGTTGAGTAATGAGCAGTTCTTC. Amino acid sequence: CASSHPAGRLSNEQFF.

This clone was recorded once. This chain connects TRBV5-1 to TRBJ2-3, with no clear D. The germline V gene has CDR1 SGHRS and CDR2 YFSETQ. The CDR3 has 16 amino acids. The V gene lost 0 bases and the J gene lost 2 bases, with 13 bases spanning the gap. The CDR3 DNA follows: TGCGCCAGCAGCTTGGGTATCGAGGTATTCACAGATACGCAGTATTTT. It encodes CASSLGIEVFTDTQYF.

J is TRBJ2-1 and V is TRBV6-5; D might be TRBD2 (6 bases). The ends were cut back, 7 bases at V and 4 bases at J, with 17 bases in the middle. Germline CDR1 is MNHEY and CDR2 is SVGAGI. The CDR3 has 15 amino acids. CDR3 residues: CASTAGEAAYNEQFF. CDR3 nucleotide sequence: TGTGCCAGCACCGCCGGGGAGGCGGCTTACAATGAGCAGTTCTTC.

The chain combines TRBV28 with TRBJ1-6; 7 bases align to TRBD1. Germline assignment: CDR1 MDHEN and CDR2 SYDVKM. This CDR3 has 12 amino acids. V was pared by 7 bases and J by 14 bases, with 8 bases of the junction left unmatched. The CDR3 DNA reads TGTGCCAGCAACCAGGGGGTTTTGGCCCTCCACTTT. As protein: CASNQGVLALHF.

The chain is built from TRBV7-8 and TRBJ2-7; TRBD2 matches at 7 bases. The V gene end was trimmed by 2 bases and the J gene end by 2 bases; junction bases not matched to a gene: 9. CDR1 and CDR2 from the germline V gene are SGHVS and FQNEAQ. The CDR3 spans 16 residues. The CDR3 coding sequence is TGTGCCAGCAGCTTATTTGCTAGCGGTAATACCTACGAGCAGTACTTC. Translation gives CASSLFASGNTYEQYF. Full variable domain (missing parts from reference TRBV7-8 and TRBJ2-7): GAGVSQSPRYKVAKRGQDVALRCDPISGHVSLFWYQQALGQGPEFLTYFQNEAQLDKSGLPSDRFFAERPEGSVSTLKIQRTQQEDSAVYLCASSLFASGNTYEQYFGPGTRLTVT.

The chain is built from TRBV5-1 and TRBJ2-3; D is uncertain. Germline V CDR1 and CDR2: SGHRS, YFSETQ. This CDR3 contains 15 residues. Between the trimmed V and J ends, which lost 4 bases and 1 base, there was a span of 13 bases. CDR3 DNA: TGCGCCAGCAGCGGTCAGGATTTAGGCACAGATACGCAGTATTTT. Translation: CASSGQDLGTDTQYF.

The gene calls are TRBV19 and TRBJ1-5, with D possibly TRBD1 on 5 matching bases. The CDR3 spans 15 residues. The V end lost 5 bases, the J end lost 3 bases, and 14 bases lay between the germline ends. Germline V gives CDR1 LNHDA, CDR2 SQIVND (reference sequence). The chain's CDR3 is CASSLRQGLNQPQHF. The DNA of the CDR3 is TGTGCCAGTAGTCTGCGGCAGGGACTCAATCAGCCCCAGCATTTT.